Listed below are T cell receptor beta chains from one sample, sequenced in a study of neurological immune-mediated disorders. A single record per CDR3 protein comes from TCRdb applying MiXCR to the 5' RACE reads. The data show roughly 50,000 distinct CDR3 sequences, approximately 10% seen once. Specimen: PBMCs. These TCRs come from a man in his 70s with HTLV-1-associated myelopathy (HAM/TSP). The CDR3 runs from the conserved cysteine through the conserved F or W. Each record gives: clone size, V gene, D gene, J gene, CDR3 DNA, CDR3 protein. D genes are given only for firm matches. Clone size, where shown, is once, few, many, or a class for clones that have expanded.

many,TRBV2,TRBD2,TRBJ2-2,TGTGCCAGCACTCTAGCGGGAGCTGGGACCGGGGAGCTGTTTTTT,CASTLAGAGTGELFF
many,TRBV5-1,.,TRBJ1-3,TGCGCCAGCAGCTTGGAACAGCCCGGGCAAGGAAACACCATATATTTT,CASSLEQPGQGNTIYF
medium-sized,TRBV20-1,TRBD1,TRBJ2-3,TGCAGTGCTAGAAGGGGACAGGGTTCAGATACGCAGTATTTT,CSARRGQGSDTQYF
.,TRBV5-1,.,TRBJ1-4,TGTGCCAGCAGCAGGACAGAAACTAATGAAAAACTGTTTTTT,CASSRTETNEKLFF
many,TRBV5-6,.,TRBJ2-5,TGTGCCAGCAGCTCCTTACTGGGGGGGGCCCCGGGAGAGACCCAGTACTTC,CASSSLLGGAPGETQYF
few,TRBV7-2,TRBD1,TRBJ2-1,TGTGCCAGCAGCCCCCGGGACAGGGGACCCTACAATGAGCAGTTCTTC,CASSPRDRGPYNEQFF
many,TRBV12-3/TRBV12-4,TRBD1,TRBJ2-1,TGTGCCAGCAGTTTCAGGACAGGGGTTGATGAGCAGTTCTTC,CASSFRTGVDEQFF
many,TRBV20-1,.,TRBJ2-7,TGCAGTGCTAGAGTAAGGGGGTACTACGAGCAGTACTTC,CSARVRGYYEQYF
many,TRBV6-5,TRBD2,TRBJ2-7,TGTGCCAGCAGTTATGGCGGGAGAGGGTACGAGCAGTACTTC,CASSYGGRGYEQYF
.,TRBV2,.,TRBJ1-2,TGTGCCAGCAGGGGGGACCAGCCCGCTGGCTACACCTTC,CASRGDQPAGYTF
many,TRBV7-3,TRBD2,TRBJ2-1,TGTGCCAGCAGCTTAGGGAGCGGGGCCCTTAATGAGCAGTTCTTC,CASSLGSGALNEQFF
large,TRBV7-2,.,TRBJ2-5,TGTGCCAGCAGCTTAACAGGGCGCCAAGAGACCCAGTACTTC,CASSLTGRQETQYF
many,TRBV11-2,TRBD1,TRBJ2-7,TGTGCCAGCAGCTTAGTGACAGGGTTCTACTCCGAGCAGTACTTC,CASSLVTGFYSEQYF
few,TRBV19,.,TRBJ2-3,TGTGCCAGTAGTATAGATCCAGGCGGGGGCACAGATACGCAGTATTTT,CASSIDPGGGTDTQYF
many,TRBV5-1,TRBD1,TRBJ1-1,TGCGCCAGCAGCTCCCTGACAGGGGAAAACACTGAAGCTTTCTTT,CASSSLTGENTEAFF
many,TRBV5-1,.,TRBJ2-3,TGCGCCAGCAGCCCCGCTAACACAGATACGCAGTATTTT,CASSPANTDTQYF
few,TRBV14,.,TRBJ1-1,TGTGCCAGCAGCCAAGCCGGACTGGTCCTCACATTT,CASSQAGLVLTF
many,TRBV5-1,.,TRBJ2-1,TGCGCCAGCAGCTTTATTGGACCTCACCCTCCGAATGAGCAGTTCTTC,CASSFIGPHPPNEQFF
many,TRBV5-6,.,TRBJ2-7,TGTGCCAGCAGCTTCACGGTCGGGTACGAGCAGTACTTC,CASSFTVGYEQYF
many,TRBV20-1,TRBD1,TRBJ1-2,TGCAGTGCTCCAATCGTCACAGGGGGCCGTCCCACCTTC,CSAPIVTGGRPTF
many,TRBV12-3/TRBV12-4,TRBD1,TRBJ2-1,TGTGCCAGCAGTCGCCGGGACAGAAGGTTCTTC,CASSRRDRRFF
many,TRBV5-1,.,TRBJ2-2,TGCGCCAGCAGCTTGGGGAGAACCACCGGGGAGCTGTTTTTT,CASSLGRTTGELFF
many,TRBV5-1,.,TRBJ2-7,TGCGCCACCCCCGGTGGTGTTGAGCGGCAGTACTTC,CATPGGVERQYF
few,TRBV28,TRBD1,TRBJ2-7,TGTGCCAGCAGTTTATTCGACAGGGGCTCCTACGAGCAGTACTTC,CASSLFDRGSYEQYF
many,TRBV20-1,.,TRBJ2-1,TGCAGTGCTACCCTCTACAGGAATGAGCAGTTCTTC,CSATLYRNEQFF
many,TRBV20-1,TRBD1,TRBJ2-7,TGCAGTTCCAAAAGGGGGCAGGGGGTCCACGAGCAGTACTTC,CSSKRGQGVHEQYF
many,TRBV20-1,.,TRBJ2-5,TGCAGTGCCTCCCCGACCGCAGGGGAAAAGACCCAGTACTTC,CSASPTAGEKTQYF
many,TRBV12-3/TRBV12-4,.,TRBJ1-2,TGTGCCAGCAGTCTATCTGGGGGGCTGGTAAATGGCTACACCTTC,CASSLSGGLVNGYTF
many,TRBV20-1,.,TRBJ2-3,TGCAGTGCCGTTGACTCCCGAAGCACAGATACGCAGTATTTT,CSAVDSRSTDTQYF